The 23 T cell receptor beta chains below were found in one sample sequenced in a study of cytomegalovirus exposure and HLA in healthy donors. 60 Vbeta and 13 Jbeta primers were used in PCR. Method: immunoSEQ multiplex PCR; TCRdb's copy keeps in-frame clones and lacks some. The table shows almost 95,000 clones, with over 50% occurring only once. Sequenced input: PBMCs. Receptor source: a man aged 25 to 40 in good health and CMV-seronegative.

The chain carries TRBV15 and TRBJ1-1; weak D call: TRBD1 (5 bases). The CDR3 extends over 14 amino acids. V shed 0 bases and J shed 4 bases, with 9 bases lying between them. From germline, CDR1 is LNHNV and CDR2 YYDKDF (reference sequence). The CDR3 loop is CATSREGRATEAFF. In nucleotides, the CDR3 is TGTGCCACCAGCAGAGAGGGCAGGGCCACTGAAGCTTTCTTT. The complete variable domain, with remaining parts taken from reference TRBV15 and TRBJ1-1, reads DAMVIQNPRYQVTQFGKPVTLSCSQTLNHNVMYWYQQKSSQAPKLLFHYYDKDFNNEADTPDNFQSRRPNTSFCFLDIRSPGLGDTAMYLCATSREGRATEAFFGQGTRLTVV.

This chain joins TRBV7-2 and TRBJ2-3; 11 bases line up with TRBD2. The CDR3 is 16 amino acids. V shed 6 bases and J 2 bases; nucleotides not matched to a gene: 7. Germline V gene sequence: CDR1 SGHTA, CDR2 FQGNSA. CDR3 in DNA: TGTGCCAGCAGACTTGCTAGCGGGGGGTACACAGATACGCAGTATTTT. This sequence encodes CASRLASGGYTDTQYF.

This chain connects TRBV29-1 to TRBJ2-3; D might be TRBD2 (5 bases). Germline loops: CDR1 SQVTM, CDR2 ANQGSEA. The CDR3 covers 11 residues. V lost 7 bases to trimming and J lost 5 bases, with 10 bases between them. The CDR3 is CSGAEGDTQYF. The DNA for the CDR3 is TGCAGCGGGGCAGAGGGAGATACGCAGTATTTT.

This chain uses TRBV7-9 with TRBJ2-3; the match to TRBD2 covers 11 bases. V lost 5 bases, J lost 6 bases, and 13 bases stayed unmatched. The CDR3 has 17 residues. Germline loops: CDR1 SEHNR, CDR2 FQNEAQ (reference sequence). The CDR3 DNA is TGTGCCAGCAGCAGTAGCGGGAGGGCCCCGAAGTCTGATACGCAGTATTTT. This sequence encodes CASSSSGRAPKSDTQYF.

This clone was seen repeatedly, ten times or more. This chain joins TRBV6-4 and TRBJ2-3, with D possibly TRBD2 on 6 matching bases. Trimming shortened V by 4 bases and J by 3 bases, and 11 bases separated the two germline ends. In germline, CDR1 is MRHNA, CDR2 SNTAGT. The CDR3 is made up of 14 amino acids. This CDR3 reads CASSGGLSTDTQYF. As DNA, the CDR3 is TGTGCCAGCAGTGGTGGACTATCAACAGATACGCAGTATTTT.

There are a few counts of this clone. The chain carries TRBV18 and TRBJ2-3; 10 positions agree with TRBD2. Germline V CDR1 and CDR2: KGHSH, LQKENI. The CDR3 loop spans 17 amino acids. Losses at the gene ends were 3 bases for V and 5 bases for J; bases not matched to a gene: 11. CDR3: CASSPYTVIAGGDTQYF. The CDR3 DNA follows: TGTGCCAGCTCACCCTACACCGTAATAGCGGGAGGAGATACGCAGTATTTT.

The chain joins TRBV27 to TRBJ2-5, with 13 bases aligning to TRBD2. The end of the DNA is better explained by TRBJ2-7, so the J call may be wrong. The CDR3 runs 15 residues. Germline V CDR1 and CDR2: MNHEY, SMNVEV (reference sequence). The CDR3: CASSLGLAGNYEQYF. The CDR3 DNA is TGTGCCAGCAGTTTGGGACTAGCGGGGAACTACGAGCAGTACTTC.

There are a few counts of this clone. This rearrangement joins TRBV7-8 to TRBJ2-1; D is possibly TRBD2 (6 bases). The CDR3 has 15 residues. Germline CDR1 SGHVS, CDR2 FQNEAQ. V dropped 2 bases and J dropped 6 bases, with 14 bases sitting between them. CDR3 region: CASSLKDYPINEQFF. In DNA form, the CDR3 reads TGTGCCAGCAGCTTAAAGGACTATCCGATCAATGAGCAGTTCTTC.

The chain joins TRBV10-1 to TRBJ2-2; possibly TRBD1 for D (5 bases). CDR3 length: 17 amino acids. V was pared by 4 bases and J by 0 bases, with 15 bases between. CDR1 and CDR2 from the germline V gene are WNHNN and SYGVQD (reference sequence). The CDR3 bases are TGCGCCAGCAGTGGGTTTAATAACAGGACGAACACCGGGGAGCTGTTTTTT. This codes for CASSGFNNRTNTGELFF.

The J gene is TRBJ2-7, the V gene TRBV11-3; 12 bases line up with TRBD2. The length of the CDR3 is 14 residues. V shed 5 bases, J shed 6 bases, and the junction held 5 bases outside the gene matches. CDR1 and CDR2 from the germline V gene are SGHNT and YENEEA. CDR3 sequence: CASSPRTSGAEQYF. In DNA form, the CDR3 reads TGTGCCAGCAGCCCCCGGACTAGCGGGGCCGAGCAGTACTTC.

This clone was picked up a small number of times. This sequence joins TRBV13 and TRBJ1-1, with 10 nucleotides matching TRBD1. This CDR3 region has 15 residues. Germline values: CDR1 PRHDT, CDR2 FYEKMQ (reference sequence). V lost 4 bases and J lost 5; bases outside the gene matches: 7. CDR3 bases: TGTGCCAGCAGCTGGGGGACAGGGGAGGGTACTGAAGCTTTCTTT. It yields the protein CASSWGTGEGTEAFF.

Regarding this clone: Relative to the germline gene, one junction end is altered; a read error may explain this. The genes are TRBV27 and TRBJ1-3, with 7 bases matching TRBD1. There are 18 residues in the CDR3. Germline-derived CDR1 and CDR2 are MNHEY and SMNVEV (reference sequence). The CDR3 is CASRRGGPWSYSGNTTYF. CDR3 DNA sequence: TGTGCCAGCCGTAGAGGGGGCCCATGGAGTTACTCTGGAAACACCACATATTTT.

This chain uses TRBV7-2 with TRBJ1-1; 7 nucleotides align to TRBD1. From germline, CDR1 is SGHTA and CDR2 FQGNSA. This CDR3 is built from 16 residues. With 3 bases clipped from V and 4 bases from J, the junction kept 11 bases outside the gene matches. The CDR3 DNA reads TGTGCCAGCAGCTTGATAACTAGGGGGCTTGGCACTGAAGCTTTCTTT. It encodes CASSLITRGLGTEAFF.

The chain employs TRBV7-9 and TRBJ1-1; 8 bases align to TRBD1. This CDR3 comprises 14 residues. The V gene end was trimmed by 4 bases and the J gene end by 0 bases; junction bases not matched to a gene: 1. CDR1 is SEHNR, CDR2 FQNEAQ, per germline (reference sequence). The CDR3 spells CASSWDRMNTEAFF. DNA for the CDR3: TGTGCCAGCAGCTGGGACAGGATGAACACTGAAGCTTTCTTT.

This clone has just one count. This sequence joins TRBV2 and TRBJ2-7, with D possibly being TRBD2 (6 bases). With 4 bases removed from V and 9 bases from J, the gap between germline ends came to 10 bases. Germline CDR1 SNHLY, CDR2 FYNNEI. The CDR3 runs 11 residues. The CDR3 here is CASSVGTAQYF. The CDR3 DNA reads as TGTGCCAGCAGTGTGGGGACTGCGCAGTACTTC.

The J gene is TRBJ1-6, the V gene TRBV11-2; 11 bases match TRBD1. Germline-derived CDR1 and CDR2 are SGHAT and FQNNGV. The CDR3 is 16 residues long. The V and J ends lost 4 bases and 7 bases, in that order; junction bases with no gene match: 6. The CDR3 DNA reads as TGTGCCAGCAGCTCCCGGGGGACAGGGGGGAATTCACCCCTCCACTTT. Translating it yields CASSSRGTGGNSPLHF.

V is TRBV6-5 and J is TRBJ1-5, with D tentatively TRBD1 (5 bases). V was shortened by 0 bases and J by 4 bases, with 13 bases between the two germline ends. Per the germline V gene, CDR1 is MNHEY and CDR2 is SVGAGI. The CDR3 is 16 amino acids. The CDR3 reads CASSYSALGRNQPQHF. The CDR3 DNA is TGTGCCAGCAGTTACTCGGCCCTGGGGCGTAATCAGCCCCAGCATTTT.

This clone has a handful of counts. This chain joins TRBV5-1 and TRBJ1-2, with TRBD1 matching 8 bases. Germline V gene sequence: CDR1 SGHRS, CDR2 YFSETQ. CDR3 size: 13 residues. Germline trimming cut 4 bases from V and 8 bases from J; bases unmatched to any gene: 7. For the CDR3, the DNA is TGCGCCAGCAGCATCACAGGGGGGCAAGGCTACACCTTC. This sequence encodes CASSITGGQGYTF.

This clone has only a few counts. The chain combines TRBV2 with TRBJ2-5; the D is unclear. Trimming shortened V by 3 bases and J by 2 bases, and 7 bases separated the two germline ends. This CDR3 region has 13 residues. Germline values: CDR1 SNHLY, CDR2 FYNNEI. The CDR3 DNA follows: TGTGCCAGCAGTGACCGGGTTCAAGAGACCCAGTACTTC. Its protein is CASSDRVQETQYF.

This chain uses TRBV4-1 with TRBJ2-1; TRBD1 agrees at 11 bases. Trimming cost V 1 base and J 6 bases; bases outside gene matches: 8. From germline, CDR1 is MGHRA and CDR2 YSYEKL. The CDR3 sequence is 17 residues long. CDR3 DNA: TGCGCCAGCAGCCAAGGCCAAGGCGGGACAGGGGGCAATGAGCAGTTCTTC. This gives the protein CASSQGQGGTGGNEQFF.

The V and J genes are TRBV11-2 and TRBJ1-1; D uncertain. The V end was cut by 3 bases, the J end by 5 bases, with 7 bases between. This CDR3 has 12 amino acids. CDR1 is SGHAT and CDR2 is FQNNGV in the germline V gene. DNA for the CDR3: TGTGCCAGCAGCTTGGCTCTTACTGAAGCTTTCTTT. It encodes CASSLALTEAFF. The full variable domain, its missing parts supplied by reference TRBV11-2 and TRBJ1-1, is EAGVAQSPRYKIIEKRQSVAFWCNPISGHATLYWYQQILGQGPKLLIQFQNNGVVDDSQLPKDRFSAERLKGVDSTLKIQPAKLEDSAVYLCASSLALTEAFFGQGTRLTVV.

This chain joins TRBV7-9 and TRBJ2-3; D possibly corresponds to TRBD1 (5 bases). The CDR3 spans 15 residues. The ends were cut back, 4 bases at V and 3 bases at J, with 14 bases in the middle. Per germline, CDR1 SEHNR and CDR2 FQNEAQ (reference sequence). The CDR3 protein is CASSSLSTVTDTQYF. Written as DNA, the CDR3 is TGTGCCAGCAGCTCCCTTTCGACAGTGACAGATACGCAGTATTTT.

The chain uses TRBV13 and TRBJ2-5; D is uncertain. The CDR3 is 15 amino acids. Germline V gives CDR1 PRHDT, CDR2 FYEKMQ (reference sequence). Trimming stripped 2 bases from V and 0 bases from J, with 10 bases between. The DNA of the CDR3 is TGTGCCAGCAGCTTACCACTCGGTAACCAAGAGACCCAGTACTTC. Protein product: CASSLPLGNQETQYF.